The clone carrying this T cell receptor beta chain has just a few counts. This specimen comes from a study of T cells in Graves' hyperthyroidism and ophthalmopathy. RNA transcripts gave rise to amplified TCR beta CDR3 regions. The study used the HTBI primer set for a first-round RT-PCR of the TCR CDR3. TCRdb used MiXCR to reprocess the multiplex PCR reads, holding one entry per CDR3 protein. The sample carries approximately 430,000 distinct CDR3 sequences, 14% to 15% recorded once. CDR1 and CDR2 (germline): MNHNS, SASEGT. With V trimmed by 5 bases and J by 5 bases, 10 bases remained unmatched. CDR3 size: 17 residues.

Sequencing used blood. V and J are TRBV6-1 and TRBJ2-3; 13 bases align to TRBD2. The TCR sequence derives from a man aged 18 to 35 with Graves' ophthalmopathy. The CDR3 DNA is TGTGCCAGCAGTCCTACTAGCGGGGGGGCGATCGGAGATACGCAGTATTTT. Translation: CASSPTSGGAIGDTQYF.